This T cell receptor (beta chain) was recorded in a study of cytomegalovirus exposure and HLA in healthy donors. Broader study findings: Fewer N-insertions than the roughly 670-donor mean were reportedly shown by an Asian-associated ancestry cluster in a later analysis.

Points on this clone: Its antigen is as yet unknown.

Both 60 Vbeta primers and 13 Jbeta primers went into the PCR. In the original processing: A later analysis counted about 80 million unique TCR beta chains, 9.5 million to 13 million shared. TCRdb keeps only in-frame clones here, not all; method: immunoSEQ multiplex PCR. Clone size and the V and J calls come from that table; the DNA yielded D and trimming. The top ten hold 3.4% of the sample, which has tens of thousands of clones, about two thirds seen once. The junction had 5 bases not matched to a gene; V was cut back by 2 bases and J by 6 bases. The germline V gene has CDR1 SGHDT and CDR2 YYEEEE. The CDR3 spans 14 residues.

The gene calls are TRBV5-6 and TRBJ1-5; 7 bases match TRBD1. The clonotype was recovered from a woman in her twenties or thirties in good health and CMV-seronegative. What was sequenced was PBMCs. This chain's CDR3 is CASSFRQGGQPQHF. The CDR3 DNA is TGTGCCAGCAGCTTTAGACAGGGTGGTCAGCCCCAGCATTTT.